This T cell receptor beta chain was obtained from a study of T cell responses to AZD1222 COVID-19 vaccine. Findings and caveats of the study: The study found vaccine-associated CD4 TCRs spanning spike, dominant at 160-218 and 743-854. All repertoire sampling was performed exclusively after the peak T cell response.

Analyses pooled second doses at about 4 or about 12 weeks. The protocol was immunoSEQ multiplex PCR, while the TCRdb copy is restricted to in-frame clones and leaves out a portion. The table has 100,000 to 120,000 clones, approximately 94% seen once; the top ten hold 2.9%. Notes on this clone: Its antigen is not identified.

The sequenced sample was peripheral blood, obtained 28 days after the second AZD1222 dose. This clonotype was obtained from an adult who received the AZD1222 COVID-19 vaccine.

The CDR3 DNA follows: TGTGCCAGCAGTTCGGGTAGCAATCAGCCCCAGCATTTT. Protein sequence: CASSSGSNQPQHF. The chain combines TRBV28 with TRBJ1-5; D remains unclear. Trimming took off 4 bases at V and 0 bases at J, with 4 bases between the two ends. Germline V gives CDR1 MDHEN, CDR2 SYDVKM. This CDR3 has 13 amino acids.